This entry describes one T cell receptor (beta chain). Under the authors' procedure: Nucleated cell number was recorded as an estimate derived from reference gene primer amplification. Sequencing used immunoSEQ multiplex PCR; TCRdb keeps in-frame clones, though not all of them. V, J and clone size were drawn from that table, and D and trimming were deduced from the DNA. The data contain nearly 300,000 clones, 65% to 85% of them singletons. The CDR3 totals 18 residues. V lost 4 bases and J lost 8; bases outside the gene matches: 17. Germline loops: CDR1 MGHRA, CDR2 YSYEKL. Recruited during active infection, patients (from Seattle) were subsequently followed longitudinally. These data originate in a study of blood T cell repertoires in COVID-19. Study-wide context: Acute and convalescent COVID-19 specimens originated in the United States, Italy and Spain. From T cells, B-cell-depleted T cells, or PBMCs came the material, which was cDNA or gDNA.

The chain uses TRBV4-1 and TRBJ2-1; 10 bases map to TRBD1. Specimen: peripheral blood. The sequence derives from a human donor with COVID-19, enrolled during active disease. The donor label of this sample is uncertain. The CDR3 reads CASSPSDGLRQGAHEQFF. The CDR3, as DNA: TGCGCCAGCAGCCCGAGTGACGGATTGCGACAGGGGGCACATGAGCAGTTCTTC.